Each of the 14 T cell receptor beta chains below was sequenced from the same sample in a study of cytomegalovirus exposure and HLA in healthy donors. PCR used 60 Vbeta primers and 13 Jbeta primers. The assay was immunoSEQ multiplex PCR, and TCRdb's table has in-frame clones only and misses some. This sample has around 130,000 clones, with roughly three quarters found just once. What was sequenced was PBMCs. These receptors all stem from a man in his thirties or forties in good health and CMV-seronegative.

V usage is TRBV11-2 and J usage is TRBJ2-1, with 7 positions matching TRBD1. The V segment lost 1 base and the J segment 2 bases; nucleotides outside the gene matches: 8. The germline V gene has CDR1 SGHAT and CDR2 FQNNGV. The CDR3 length is 17 residues. CDR3 sequence (DNA): TGTGCCAGCAGCTTAGGGACAGGCCTTGGGCCCTACAATGAGCAGTTCTTC. This sequence encodes CASSLGTGLGPYNEQFF.

This clone came up once. The J gene is TRBJ1-3, the V gene TRBV9; 8 bases map to TRBD1. The CDR3 runs to 15 residues. Germline-derived CDR1 and CDR2 are SGDLS and YYNGEE. After removal of 6 bases from V and 4 bases from J, the junction contained 9 bases not matched to a gene. CDR3 nucleotides: TGTGCCAGCACCGGGACAGGCCCCTCAGGAAACACCATATATTTT. Protein: CASTGTGPSGNTIYF.

The chain carries TRBV4-1 and TRBJ1-1; D not resolved. This CDR3 region has 15 residues. Deletions cut 3 bases from V and 4 bases from J, with 15 bases between. The germline V gene has CDR1 MGHRA and CDR2 YSYEKL. The CDR3 bases are TGCGCCAGCAGCCACCAGCCTCAGAGAGGCACTGAAGCTTTCTTT. Protein sequence: CASSHQPQRGTEAFF.

The rearrangement links TRBV9 to TRBJ2-3, with 8 positions matching TRBD2. The CDR3 runs 16 residues. Per the germline V gene, CDR1 is SGDLS and CDR2 is YYNGEE. The V gene end was trimmed by 8 bases and the J gene end by 2 bases; junction bases not matched to a gene: 13. In DNA form, the CDR3 reads TGTGCCAGTGCTGTTCGGGGGCGGGGGGACACAGATACGCAGTATTTT. This encodes CASAVRGRGDTDTQYF. Variable domain in full (rest from reference TRBV9 and TRBJ2-3): DSGVTQTPKHLITATGQRVTLRCSPRSGDLSVYWYQQSLDQGLQFLIQYYNGEERAKGNILERFSAQQFPDLHSELNLSSLELGDSALYFCASAVRGRGDTDTQYFGPGTRLTVL.

The gene calls are TRBV7-2 and TRBJ2-7; possibly TRBD2 for D (6 bases). Germline CDR1 SGHTA, CDR2 FQGNSA. Trimming took off 5 bases at V and 3 bases at J, with 17 bases between the two ends. The CDR3 totals 15 residues. The CDR3 bases are TGTGCCAGCAGCCAGGGACTCTCTGAGGGCTACGAGCAGTACTTC. It is translated as CASSQGLSEGYEQYF. Full variable domain (missing parts from reference TRBV7-2 and TRBJ2-7): GAGVSQSPSNKVTEKGKDVELRCDPISGHTALYWYRQSLGQGLEFLIYFQGNSAPDKSGLPSDRFSAERTGGSVSTLTIQRTQQEDSAVYLCASSQGLSEGYEQYFGPGTRLTVT.

V gene TRBV29-1 combines with J gene TRBJ2-3; D is perhaps TRBD1 (6 bases). The CDR3 runs to 14 residues. The germline gives CDR1 SQVTM, CDR2 ANQGSEA. Trimming took off 6 bases at V and 6 bases at J, with 19 bases between the two ends. CDR3 sequence reads: CSVLRTASSDTQYF. DNA for the CDR3: TGCAGCGTCCTCAGGACAGCGTCTTCGGATACGCAGTATTTT.

The V and J genes are TRBV25-1 and TRBJ2-3; 8 positions match TRBD2. The CDR3 totals 14 residues. In germline, CDR1 is MGHDK, CDR2 SYGVNS. Losses at the gene ends were 4 bases for V and 2 bases for J; bases not matched to a gene: 2. The CDR3, as DNA: TGTGCCAGCAGTGTAGCGGGGTCCACAGATACGCAGTATTTT. It codes for CASSVAGSTDTQYF.

This sequence joins TRBV27 and TRBJ2-3, with 7 bases lining up with TRBD2. V shed 6 bases, J shed 4 bases, and the junction held 19 bases outside the gene matches. The CDR3 totals 18 residues. The V gene's germline CDR1 is MNHEY and CDR2 SMNVEV (reference sequence). The CDR3 reads CASSNLVVRTRPADTQYF. As DNA, the CDR3 is TGTGCCAGCAGCAACCTGGTGGTAAGGACTAGACCGGCAGATACGCAGTATTTT.

The J gene is TRBJ1-5, the V gene TRBV15; tentatively, D is TRBD1 (6 bases). The germline gives CDR1 LNHNV, CDR2 YYDKDF (reference sequence). Trimming took off 1 base at V and 5 bases at J, with 12 bases between the two ends. This CDR3 region has 15 residues. The CDR3 coding sequence is TGTGCCACCAGCAGAGCTCCAGCAGGGGATCAGCCCCAGCATTTT. As protein: CATSRAPAGDQPQHF. Supplemented by reference TRBV15 and TRBJ1-5, the full variable domain reads DAMVIQNPRYQVTQFGKPVTLSCSQTLNHNVMYWYQQKSSQAPKLLFHYYDKDFNNEADTPDNFQSRRPNTSFCFLDIRSPGLGDTAMYLCATSRAPAGDQPQHFGDGTRLSIL.

The rearrangement joins TRBV5-1 to TRBJ2-5; TRBD2 matches at 10 bases. Germline trimming cut 0 bases from V and 2 bases from J; bases unmatched to any gene: 4. Germline-derived CDR1 and CDR2 are SGHRS and YFSETQ. The CDR3 extends over 16 amino acids. CDR3 sequence: CASSLGGTSEQETQYF. CDR3 DNA sequence: TGCGCCAGCAGCTTGGGCGGGACTAGCGAGCAAGAGACCCAGTACTTC.

V and J are TRBV5-6 and TRBJ1-5, with a possible D match to TRBD1 (5 bases). There are 14 residues in the CDR3. The germline CDR1 and CDR2 sequences are SGHDT and YYEEEE. Trimming removed 6 bases at V and 7 bases at J, with 17 bases between. The CDR3 nucleotides are TGTGCCAGCATCCTGTGGGGCGCGGGGCAGCCCCAGCATTTT. As protein: CASILWGAGQPQHF.

The gene calls are TRBV7-6 and TRBJ2-3, with 9 positions matching TRBD1. The CDR3 consists of 12 residues. The germline V gene encodes CDR1 SGHVS and CDR2 FNYEAQ. V gave up 3 bases and J gave up 12 bases; unmatched junction bases: 4. The DNA of the CDR3 is TGTGCCAGCAGCTTGGACAGGGGAAAACAGTATTTT. As protein: CASSLDRGKQYF.

The J gene is TRBJ2-7, the V gene TRBV7-3, with TRBD1 matching 7 bases. CDR3 length: 14 amino acids. The junction had 3 bases not matched to a gene; V was cut back by 2 bases and J by 2 bases. Germline CDR1 SGHTA, CDR2 FQGTGA. The CDR3 nucleotides read TGTGCCAGCAGCTTAGACAGGGATACCTACGAGCAGTACTTC. Encoded protein: CASSLDRDTYEQYF.

DNA for the CDR3: TGTGCCAGCAGCCAAACCGGGACTAGTGTCCATGAGCAGTTCTTC. As protein: CASSQTGTSVHEQFF. V and J are TRBV7-3 and TRBJ2-1; the match to TRBD2 covers 8 bases. CDR3 length: 15 residues. Trimming took 5 bases from V and 8 from J; bases not matched to a gene: 11. The germline V gene has CDR1 SGHTA and CDR2 FQGTGA. The full variable domain, rest sourced from reference TRBV7-3 and TRBJ2-1, is GAGVSQTPSNKVTEKGKYVELRCDPISGHTALYWYRQSLGQGPEFLIYFQGTGAADDSGLPNDRFFAVRPEGSVSTLKIQRTERGDSAVYLCASSQTGTSVHEQFFGPGTRLTVL.